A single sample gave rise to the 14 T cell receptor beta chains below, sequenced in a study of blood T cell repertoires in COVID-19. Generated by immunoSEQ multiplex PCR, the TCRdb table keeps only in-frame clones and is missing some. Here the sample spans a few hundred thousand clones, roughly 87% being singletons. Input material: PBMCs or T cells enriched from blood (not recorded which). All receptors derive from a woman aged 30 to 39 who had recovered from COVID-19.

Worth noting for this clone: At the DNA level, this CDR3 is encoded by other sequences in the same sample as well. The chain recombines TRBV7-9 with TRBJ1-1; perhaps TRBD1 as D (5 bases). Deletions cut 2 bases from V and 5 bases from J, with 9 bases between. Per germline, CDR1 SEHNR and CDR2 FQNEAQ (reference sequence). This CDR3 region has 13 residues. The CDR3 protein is CASSLLRGTEAFF. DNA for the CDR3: TGTGCCAGCAGCTTACTTAGGGGAACTGAAGCTTTCTTT.

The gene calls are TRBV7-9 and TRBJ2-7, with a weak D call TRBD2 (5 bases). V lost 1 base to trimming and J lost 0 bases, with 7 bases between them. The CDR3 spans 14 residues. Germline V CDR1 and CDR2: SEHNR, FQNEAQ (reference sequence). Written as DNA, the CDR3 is TGTGCCAGCAGCTTAGGAGGGAACTCCTACGAGCAGTACTTC. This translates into CASSLGGNSYEQYF. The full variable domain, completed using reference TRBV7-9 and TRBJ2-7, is DTGVSQNPRHKITKRGQNVTFRCDPISEHNRLYWYRQTLGQGPEFLTYFQNEAQLEKSRLLSDRFSAERPKGSFSTLEIQRTEQGDSAMYLCASSLGGNSYEQYFGPGTRLTVT.

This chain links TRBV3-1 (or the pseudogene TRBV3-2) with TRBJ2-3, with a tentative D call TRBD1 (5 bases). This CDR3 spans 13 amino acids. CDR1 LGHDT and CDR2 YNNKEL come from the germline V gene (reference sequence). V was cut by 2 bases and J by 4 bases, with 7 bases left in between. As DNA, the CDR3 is TGTGCCAGCAGCCAACAGGGTGCAGATACGCAGTATTTT. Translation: CASSQQGADTQYF.

CDR3 sequence: CASSISPFGGHSSYEQYF. CDR3 nucleotide sequence: TGTGCCAGTAGTATTTCCCCCTTTGGGGGCCACAGCTCCTACGAGCAGTACTTC. This chain links TRBV19 with TRBJ2-7, with D possibly matching TRBD1 (6 bases). The CDR3 runs 18 residues. Germline assignment: CDR1 LNHDA and CDR2 SQIVND (reference sequence). The V end was cut by 3 bases, the J end by 0 bases, with 21 bases between. Looking up the rest from reference TRBV19 and TRBJ2-7 gives the full variable domain: DGGITQSPKYLFRKEGQNVTLSCEQNLNHDAMYWYRQDPGQGLRLIYYSQIVNDFQKGDIAEGYSVSREKKESFPLTVTSAQKNPTAFYLCASSISPFGGHSSYEQYFGPGTRLTVT.

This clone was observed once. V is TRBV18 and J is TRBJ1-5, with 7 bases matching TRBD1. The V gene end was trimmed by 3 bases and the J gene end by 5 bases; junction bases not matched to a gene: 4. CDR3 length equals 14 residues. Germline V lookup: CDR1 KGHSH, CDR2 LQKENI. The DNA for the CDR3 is TGTGCCAGCTCACCCGAGACAGGGTATCAGCCCCAGCATTTT. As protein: CASSPETGYQPQHF.

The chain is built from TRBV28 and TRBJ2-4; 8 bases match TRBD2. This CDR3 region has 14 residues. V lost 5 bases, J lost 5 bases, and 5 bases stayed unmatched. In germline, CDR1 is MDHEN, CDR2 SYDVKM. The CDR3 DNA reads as TGTGCCAGCAGTCCCGCGGGGGGTGAAAACATTCAGTACTTC. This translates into CASSPAGGENIQYF.

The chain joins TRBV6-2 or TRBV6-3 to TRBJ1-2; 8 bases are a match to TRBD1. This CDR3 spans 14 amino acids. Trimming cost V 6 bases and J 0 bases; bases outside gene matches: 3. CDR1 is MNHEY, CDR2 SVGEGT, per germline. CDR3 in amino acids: CASSRTGTNYGYTF. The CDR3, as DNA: TGTGCCAGCAGCCGGACAGGGACTAACTATGGCTACACCTTC.

In DNA, the CDR3 is TGTGCCAGCAGCTCGTCGACACAAATTTACGAAGCTTTCTTT. This translates into CASSSSTQIYEAFF. This sequence joins TRBV7-9 and TRBJ1-1, with unresolved D. CDR3 length: 14 amino acids. V was pared by 4 bases and J by 8 bases, with 17 bases between. Per the germline V gene, CDR1 is SEHNR and CDR2 is FQNEAQ (reference sequence).

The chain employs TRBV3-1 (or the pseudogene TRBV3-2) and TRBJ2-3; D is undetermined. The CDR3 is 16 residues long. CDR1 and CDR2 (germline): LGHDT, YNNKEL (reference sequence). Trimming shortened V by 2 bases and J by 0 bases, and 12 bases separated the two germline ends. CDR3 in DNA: TGTGCCAGCAGCCAATTGACCGCGGAGAGCACAGATACGCAGTATTTT. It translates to CASSQLTAESTDTQYF.

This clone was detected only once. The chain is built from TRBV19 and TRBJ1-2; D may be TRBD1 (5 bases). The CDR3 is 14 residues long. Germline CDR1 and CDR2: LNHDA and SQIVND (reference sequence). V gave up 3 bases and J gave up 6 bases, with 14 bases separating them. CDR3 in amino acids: CASSIQGVQHGYTF. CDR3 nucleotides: TGTGCCAGTAGTATTCAGGGCGTCCAACATGGCTACACCTTC.

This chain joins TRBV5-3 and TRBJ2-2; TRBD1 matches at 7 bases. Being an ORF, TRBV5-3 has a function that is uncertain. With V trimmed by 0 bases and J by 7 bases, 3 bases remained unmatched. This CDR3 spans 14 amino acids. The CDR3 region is CARSLEGAIGELFF. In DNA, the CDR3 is TGTGCCAGAAGCTTGGAGGGGGCTATCGGGGAGCTGTTTTTT.

The CDR3, as DNA: TGTGCCAGCAGCCCTCGGCCCGGGACAGGGGTCTACGAGCAGTACTTC. Amino acid sequence: CASSPRPGTGVYEQYF. The chain uses TRBV7-2 and TRBJ2-7, with 10 bases lining up with TRBD1. Germline V lookup: CDR1 SGHTA, CDR2 FQGNSA. This CDR3 contains 16 residues. With V trimmed by 5 bases and J by 3 bases, 10 bases remained unmatched.

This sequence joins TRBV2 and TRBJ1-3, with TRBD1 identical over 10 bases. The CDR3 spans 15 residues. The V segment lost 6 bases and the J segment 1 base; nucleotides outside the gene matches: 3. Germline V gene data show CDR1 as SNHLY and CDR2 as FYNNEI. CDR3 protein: CASSRDRGSGNTIYF. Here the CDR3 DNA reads TGTGCCAGCAGCCGGGACAGGGGATCTGGAAACACCATATATTTT. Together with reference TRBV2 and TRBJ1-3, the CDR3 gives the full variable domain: EPEVTQTPSHQVTQMGQEVILRCVPISNHLYFYWYRQILGQKVEFLVSFYNNEISEKSEIFDDQFSVERPDGSNFTLKIRSTKLEDSAMYFCASSRDRGSGNTIYFGEGSWLTVV.

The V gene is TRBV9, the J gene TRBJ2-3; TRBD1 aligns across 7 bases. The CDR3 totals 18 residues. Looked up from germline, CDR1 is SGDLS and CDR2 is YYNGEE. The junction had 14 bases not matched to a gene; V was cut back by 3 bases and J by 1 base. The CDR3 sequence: CASSAPGQPMRGTDTQYF. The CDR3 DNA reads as TGTGCCAGCAGCGCACCGGGACAGCCGATGAGGGGCACAGATACGCAGTATTTT.